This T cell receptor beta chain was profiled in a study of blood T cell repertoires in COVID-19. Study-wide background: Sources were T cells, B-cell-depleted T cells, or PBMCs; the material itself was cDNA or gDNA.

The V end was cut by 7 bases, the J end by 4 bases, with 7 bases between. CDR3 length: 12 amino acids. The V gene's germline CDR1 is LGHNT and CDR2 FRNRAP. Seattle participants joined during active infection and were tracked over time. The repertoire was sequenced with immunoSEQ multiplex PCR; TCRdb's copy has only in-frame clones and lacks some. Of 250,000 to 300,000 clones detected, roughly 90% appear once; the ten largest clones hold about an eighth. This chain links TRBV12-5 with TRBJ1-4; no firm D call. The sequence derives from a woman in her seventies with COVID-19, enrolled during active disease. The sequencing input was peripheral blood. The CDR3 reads CASARSNEKLFF. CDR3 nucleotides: TGTGCTAGTGCCCGGAGTAATGAAAAACTGTTTTTT.